These 20 T cell receptor beta chains share one sample of origin, sequenced in a study of blood T cell repertoires in COVID-19. Here immunoSEQ multiplex PCR was the method, and the copy in TCRdb shows in-frame clones only, minus some. Of about 230,000 clones in the sample, 75% to 85% are singletons; the top ten hold 7.5%. The material sequenced was peripheral blood. The receptors shown here come from a woman of 80 years or more with COVID-19, enrolled during active disease.

The rearrangement joins TRBV30 to TRBJ1-4; D ambiguous. The CDR3 is made up of 14 amino acids. The V gene lost 2 bases and the J gene lost 5 bases, with 12 bases spanning the gap. Per the germline V gene, CDR1 is GTSNPN and CDR2 is SVGIG (reference sequence). This CDR3 is CAWSFSDSNEKLFF. The CDR3 bases are TGTGCCTGGAGTTTCTCGGACTCGAATGAAAAACTGTTTTTT.

This chain uses TRBV29-1 with TRBJ1-1, with D tentatively TRBD1 (6 bases). CDR3 length equals 12 residues. Trimming left V 3 bases short and J 5 bases short, with 10 bases between. The germline V gene has CDR1 SQVTM and CDR2 ANQGSEA. The CDR3 DNA is TGCAGCGTTGACAGGGGAAAGACTGAAGCTTTCTTT. This encodes CSVDRGKTEAFF.

The rearrangement joins TRBV6-5 to TRBJ1-1; D may be TRBD1 (5 bases). This CDR3 is built from 13 residues. Germline V CDR1 and CDR2: MNHEY, SVGAGI. The germline V and J ends were trimmed by 4 bases and 5 bases, with 11 bases remaining between them. The CDR3 DNA reads TGTGCCAGCAGTTTCGCGGGGGGTACTGAAGCTTTCTTT. Translating gives CASSFAGGTEAFF.

The chain has TRBV9 and TRBJ1-1; D gene unclear. Trimming pared 0 bases from V and 5 bases from J, leaving 8 bases between. The CDR3 loop spans 13 amino acids. Germline V gene sequence: CDR1 SGDLS, CDR2 YYNGEE. The CDR3 DNA follows: TGTGCCAGCAGCGTAGAACAGTTGACTGAAGCTTTCTTT. This gives the protein CASSVEQLTEAFF.

The chain is built from TRBV6-5 and TRBJ1-6, with 12 bases identical to TRBD1. Germline-derived CDR1 and CDR2 are MNHEY and SVGAGI. V shed 5 bases, J shed 9 bases, and the junction held 5 bases outside the gene matches. CDR3 length: 15 residues. The CDR3 nucleotides read TGTGCCAGCAGTCGGGGACAGGGGGCCGGTTCACCCCTCCACTTT. Its translation: CASSRGQGAGSPLHF.

The chain is built from TRBV10-3 and TRBJ2-1, with TRBD2 matching 8 bases. V shed 11 bases and J 8 bases; nucleotides not matched to a gene: 14. In germline, CDR1 is ENHRY, CDR2 SYGVKD. The CDR3 is 14 residues long. CDR3 region: CAVRPGLDPYEQFF. The CDR3 DNA reads as TGTGCCGTCCGACCGGGACTAGACCCATATGAGCAGTTCTTC.

The V call is TRBV5-1, the J call TRBJ2-7; maybe TRBD2 (6 bases). CDR1 is SGHRS and CDR2 is YFSETQ in the germline V gene. V gave up 4 bases and J gave up 3 bases, with 11 bases separating them. The CDR3 covers 13 residues. The CDR3 bases are TGCGCCAGCAGCCTCACGGGGGTCTACGAGCAGTACTTC. This translates into CASSLTGVYEQYF.

The rearrangement links TRBV19 to TRBJ2-7; TRBD2 might be the D (8 bases). Per the germline V gene, CDR1 is LNHDA and CDR2 is SQIVND (reference sequence). This CDR3 is built from 17 residues. V dropped 1 base and J dropped 3 bases, with 19 bases sitting between them. In DNA form, the CDR3 reads TGTGCCAGTAGTATAGGCGGGGGGCGGACAGGCGGCTACGAGCAGTACTTC. Amino acids: CASSIGGGRTGGYEQYF.

The chain is built from TRBV18 and TRBJ2-4; 7 bases match TRBD2. The CDR3 is 16 amino acids. V shed 0 bases and J 7 bases; nucleotides not matched to a gene: 9. Germline assignment: CDR1 KGHSH and CDR2 LQKENI. CDR3 sequence reads: CASSPPGGTAGNIQYF. The CDR3 bases are TGTGCCAGCTCACCACCGGGGGGGACGGCGGGGAACATTCAGTACTTC.

This clone was found a few times. V usage is TRBV28 and J usage is TRBJ1-5; maybe TRBD1 (5 bases). Germline V gene data show CDR1 as MDHEN and CDR2 as SYDVKM. CDR3 length: 15 amino acids. Trimming shortened V by 5 bases and J by 4 bases, and 15 bases separated the two germline ends. The chain's CDR3 is CASSPGGKGNQPQHF. CDR3 nucleotide sequence: TGTGCCAGCAGTCCGGGGGGGAAGGGGAATCAGCCCCAGCATTTT.

The chain carries TRBV7-2 and TRBJ2-3, with TRBD2 matching 11 bases. This CDR3 contains 13 residues. The germline gives CDR1 SGHTA, CDR2 FQGNSA. The CDR3 spells CASGLAVTDTQYF. The CDR3 DNA is TGTGCGTCGGGACTAGCGGTCACAGATACGCAGTATTTT.

The CDR3, as DNA: TGTGCCAGCAGCTTAGAACTAGGCAATGAGCAGTTCTTC. This gives the protein CASSLELGNEQFF. The rearrangement joins TRBV11-3 to TRBJ2-1; tentative D call: TRBD2 (5 bases). This CDR3 has 13 residues. V lost 0 bases, J lost 6 bases, and 6 bases lay in between. The germline gives CDR1 SGHNT, CDR2 YENEEA.

The V and J genes are TRBV18 and TRBJ2-7, with a weak D call TRBD1 (5 bases). Deletions cut 2 bases from V and 6 bases from J, with 11 bases between. This CDR3 has 13 amino acids. Germline V gives CDR1 KGHSH, CDR2 LQKENI. DNA of the CDR3: TGTGCCAGCTCACCAGGGGCTGAACGCGAGCAGTACTTC. Translated, it gives CASSPGAEREQYF.

The chain is built from TRBV18 and TRBJ1-6; 7 bases fit TRBD1. CDR1 is KGHSH, CDR2 LQKENI, per germline. This CDR3 is built from 15 residues. The V and J ends lost 3 bases and 10 bases, in that order; junction bases with no gene match: 9. This chain's CDR3 is CASSPLGGTESPLHF. Written as DNA, the CDR3 is TGTGCCAGCTCACCCTTAGGCGGGACAGAATCACCCCTCCACTTT.

The chain is built from TRBV6-5 and TRBJ2-1; TRBD2 agrees at 12 bases. The CDR3 spans 16 residues. Germline CDR1 is MNHEY and CDR2 is SVGAGI. Trimming cost V 6 bases and J 9 bases; bases outside gene matches: 12. CDR3 amino acids: CASSYQLAGGNSEQFF. DNA of the CDR3: TGTGCCAGCAGCTACCAACTAGCGGGAGGCAATAGTGAGCAGTTCTTC.

V and J are TRBV7-2 and TRBJ2-3, with D perhaps TRBD1 (5 bases). Germline CDR1 is SGHTA and CDR2 is FQGNSA. With 1 base removed from V and 5 bases from J, the gap between germline ends came to 13 bases. The CDR3 sequence is 15 residues long. The CDR3 DNA reads TGTGCCAGCAGCTTAGAGGCTAGGGGCCAAGATACGCAGTATTTT. This translates into CASSLEARGQDTQYF.

This clone has just one count. V is TRBV27 and J is TRBJ2-7; D is possibly TRBD1 (5 bases). Germline CDR1 is MNHEY and CDR2 is SMNVEV (reference sequence). CDR3 length: 15 amino acids. Between the trimmed V and J ends, which lost 5 bases and 7 bases, there was a span of 21 bases. The CDR3, as DNA: TGTGCCAGCAGTCCCGCTTCCAGGGCTACGGAAGAGCAGTACTTC. Its translation is CASSPASRATEEQYF.

This clone was seen a few times. The junction departs from the called germline gene at one end, perhaps through a read error. The chain combines TRBV7-7 with TRBJ1-3, with no clear D. This CDR3 has 13 residues. The germline V gene has CDR1 SSHAT and CDR2 FNYEAQ (reference sequence). The DNA of the CDR3 is TGTGCTAGCAGCTCCGGGGCTGGAAACACCATATATTTT. This sequence encodes CASSSGAGNTIYF.

The V and J genes are TRBV2 and TRBJ1-2; tentatively, D is TRBD1 (5 bases). Trimming left V 5 bases short and J 7 bases short, with 17 bases between. CDR3 size: 14 residues. Per the germline V gene, CDR1 is SNHLY and CDR2 is FYNNEI. This CDR3 reads CASSSGTVDPGYTF. Here the CDR3 DNA reads TGTGCCAGCAGTTCCGGGACTGTTGATCCTGGCTACACCTTC.

The chain recombines TRBV6-5 with TRBJ1-6; 7 bases line up with TRBD1. Germline lookup yields CDR1 MNHEY and CDR2 SVGAGI. This CDR3 is built from 14 residues. J lost 7 bases, V lost 7 bases, and 7 bases had no gene match. The CDR3 region has the DNA TGTGCCAGCACGACTGGCAGGGGGAATTCACCCCTCCACTTT. This gives the protein CASTTGRGNSPLHF.